Described below is a single T cell receptor (beta chain) sequence and its context. These data are taken from a study of blood T cell repertoires in COVID-19. Study at large: Specimens from acute and convalescent COVID-19 originated in the United States, Italy and Spain.

The CDR3 loop spans 11 amino acids. Germline V gene sequence: CDR1 MDHEN, CDR2 SYDVKM. With 7 bases removed from V and 5 bases from J, the gap between germline ends came to 8 bases. Source study methods: How many nucleated cells were present was estimated from reference gene primer amplification. Sequenced by immunoSEQ multiplex PCR; TCRdb stores in-frame clones only, minus some. That table is the source of V, J and clone size, and D and trimming were worked out from the DNA. The data show roughly 350,000 clones, with less than 85% seen just once and roughly 3.4% held by the top ten. The sequenced sample was peripheral blood. The chain is built from TRBV28 and TRBJ1-1; the D gene is possibly TRBD1 (6 bases). The clonotype was recovered from a woman between 18 and 30 years old with acute or convalescent COVID-19. CDR3 region: CASTQGTEAFF. The CDR3 DNA reads TGTGCCAGCACACAGGGTACTGAAGCTTTCTTT.